A single TCR beta chain is shown here with its context. This CDR3 region has 10 residues. CDR1 and CDR2 (germline): MNHEY, SMNVEV (reference sequence). V was shortened by 6 bases and J by 7 bases, with 6 bases between the two germline ends. This sample stems from a study of cytotoxic CD8 clonotypes in ibrutinib-treated CLL. TCRdb's table, derived via immunoSEQ multiplex PCR, lists solely in-frame clones and lacks some. The repertoire holds tens of thousands of clones, with around 52% as singletons. The chain employs TRBV27 and TRBJ2-5; D gene unclear. The receptor's source is a human donor with chronic lymphocytic leukemia. Sample: PBMCs, taken at disease progression, from a patient treated with ibrutinib. CDR3: CASRARTQYF. The CDR3 DNA reads as TGTGCCAGCAGGGCGAGGACCCAGTACTTC.